This paragraph reports one TCR beta chain. Its antigen is unidentified. The table came from immunoSEQ multiplex PCR; TCRdb's copy has only in-frame clones and leaves some out. The sample lists fewer than 130,000 clones, about nine tenths occurring once. This entry belongs to a study of T cell responses to AZD1222 COVID-19 vaccine. Overall study results and limits: In a largely white British group with more females than males, clonal diversity was possibly underestimated. Repertoires were obtained only post-peak T cell response. Variant regions that are unmutated are reportedly the target of nearly half of spike-specific TCRs.

The V end was cut by 2 bases, the J end by 0 bases, with 9 bases between. There are 15 residues in the CDR3. CDR1 is SEHNR, CDR2 FQNEAQ, per germline (reference sequence). The receptor was isolated from an adult in good health. J is TRBJ2-3 and V is TRBV7-9; maybe TRBD1 (5 bases). The source was peripheral blood, collected on day 0 of AZD1222 vaccination. This CDR3 is CASSLLTASTDTQYF. CDR3 bases: TGTGCCAGCAGCTTACTGACAGCGAGCACAGATACGCAGTATTTT.